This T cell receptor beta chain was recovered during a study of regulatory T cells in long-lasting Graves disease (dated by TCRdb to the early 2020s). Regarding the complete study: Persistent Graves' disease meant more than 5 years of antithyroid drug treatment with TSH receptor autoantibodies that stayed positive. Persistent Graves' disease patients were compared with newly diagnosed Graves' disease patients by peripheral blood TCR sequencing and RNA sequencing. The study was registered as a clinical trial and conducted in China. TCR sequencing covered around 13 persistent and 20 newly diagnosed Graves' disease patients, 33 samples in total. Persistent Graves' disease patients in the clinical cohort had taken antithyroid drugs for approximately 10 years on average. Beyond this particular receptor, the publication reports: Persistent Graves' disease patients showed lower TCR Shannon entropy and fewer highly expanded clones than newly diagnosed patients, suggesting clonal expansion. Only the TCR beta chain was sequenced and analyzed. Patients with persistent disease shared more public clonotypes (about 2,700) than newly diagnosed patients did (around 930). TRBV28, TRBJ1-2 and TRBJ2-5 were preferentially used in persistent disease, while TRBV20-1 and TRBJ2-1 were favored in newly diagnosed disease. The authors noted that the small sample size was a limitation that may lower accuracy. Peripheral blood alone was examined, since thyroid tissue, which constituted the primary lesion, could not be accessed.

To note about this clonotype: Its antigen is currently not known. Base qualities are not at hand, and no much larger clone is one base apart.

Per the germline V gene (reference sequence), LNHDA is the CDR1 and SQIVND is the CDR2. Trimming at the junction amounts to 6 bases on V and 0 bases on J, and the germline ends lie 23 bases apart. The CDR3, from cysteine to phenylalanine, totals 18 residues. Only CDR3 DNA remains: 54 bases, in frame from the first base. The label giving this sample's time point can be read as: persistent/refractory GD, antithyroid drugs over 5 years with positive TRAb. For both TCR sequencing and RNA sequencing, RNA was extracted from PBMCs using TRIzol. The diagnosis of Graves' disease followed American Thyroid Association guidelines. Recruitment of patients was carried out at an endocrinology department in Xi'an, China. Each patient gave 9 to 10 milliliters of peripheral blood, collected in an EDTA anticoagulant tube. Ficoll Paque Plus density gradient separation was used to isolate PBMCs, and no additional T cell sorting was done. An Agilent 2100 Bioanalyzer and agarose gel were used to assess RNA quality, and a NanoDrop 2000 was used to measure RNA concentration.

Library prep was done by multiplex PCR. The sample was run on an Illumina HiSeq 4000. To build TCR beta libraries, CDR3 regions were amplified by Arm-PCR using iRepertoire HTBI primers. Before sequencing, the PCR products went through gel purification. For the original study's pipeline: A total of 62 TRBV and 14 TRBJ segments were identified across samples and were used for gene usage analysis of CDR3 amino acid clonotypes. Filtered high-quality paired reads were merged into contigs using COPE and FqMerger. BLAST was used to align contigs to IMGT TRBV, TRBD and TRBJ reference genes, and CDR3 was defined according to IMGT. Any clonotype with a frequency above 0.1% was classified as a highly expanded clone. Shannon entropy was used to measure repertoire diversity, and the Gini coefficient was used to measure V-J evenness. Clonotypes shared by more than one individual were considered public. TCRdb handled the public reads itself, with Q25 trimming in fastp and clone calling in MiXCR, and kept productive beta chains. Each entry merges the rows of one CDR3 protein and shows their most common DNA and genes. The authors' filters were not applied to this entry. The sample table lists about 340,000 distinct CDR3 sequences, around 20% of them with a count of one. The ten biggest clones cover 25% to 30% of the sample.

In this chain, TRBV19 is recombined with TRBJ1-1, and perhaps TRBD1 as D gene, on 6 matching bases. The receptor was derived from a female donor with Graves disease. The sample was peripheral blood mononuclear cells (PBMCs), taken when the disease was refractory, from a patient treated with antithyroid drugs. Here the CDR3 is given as CASSRRGYKSNLNTEAFF. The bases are TGTGCCAGTAGCCGGAGGGGGTACAAATCGAACTTGAACACTGAAGCTTTCTTT.